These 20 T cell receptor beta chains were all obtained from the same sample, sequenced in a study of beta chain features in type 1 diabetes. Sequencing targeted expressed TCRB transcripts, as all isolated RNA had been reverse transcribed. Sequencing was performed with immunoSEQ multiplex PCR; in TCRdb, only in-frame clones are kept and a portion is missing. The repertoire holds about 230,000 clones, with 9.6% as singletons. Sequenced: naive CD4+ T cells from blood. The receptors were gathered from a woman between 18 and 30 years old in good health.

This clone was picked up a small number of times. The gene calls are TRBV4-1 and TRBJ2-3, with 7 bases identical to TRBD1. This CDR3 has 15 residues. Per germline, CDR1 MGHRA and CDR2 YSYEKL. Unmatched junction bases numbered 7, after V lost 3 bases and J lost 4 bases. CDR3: CASSHGLGGPDTQYF. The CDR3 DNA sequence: TGCGCCAGCAGCCACGGGCTAGGGGGCCCAGATACGCAGTATTTT.

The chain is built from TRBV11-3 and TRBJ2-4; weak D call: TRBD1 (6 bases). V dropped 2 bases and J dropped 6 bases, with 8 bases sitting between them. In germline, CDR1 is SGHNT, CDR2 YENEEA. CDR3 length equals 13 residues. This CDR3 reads CASSLRGTNIQYF. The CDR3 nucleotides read TGTGCCAGCAGCTTAAGGGGGACAAACATTCAGTACTTC. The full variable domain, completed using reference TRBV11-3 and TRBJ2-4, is EAGVVQSPRYKIIEKKQPVAFWCNPISGHNTLYWYLQNLGQGPELLIRYENEEAVDDSQLPKDRFSAERLKGVDSTLKIQPAELGDSAVYLCASSLRGTNIQYFGAGTRLSVL.

The CDR3 bases are TGCGCCAGCAGCTTGCTGACAGGGGATGCCTATGGCTACACCTTC. This gives the protein CASSLLTGDAYGYTF. This chain connects TRBV5-1 to TRBJ1-2, with 8 nucleotides matching TRBD1. This CDR3 region has 15 residues. The junction had 6 bases not matched to a gene; V was cut back by 1 base and J by 4 bases. Germline CDR1 is SGHRS and CDR2 is YFSETQ.

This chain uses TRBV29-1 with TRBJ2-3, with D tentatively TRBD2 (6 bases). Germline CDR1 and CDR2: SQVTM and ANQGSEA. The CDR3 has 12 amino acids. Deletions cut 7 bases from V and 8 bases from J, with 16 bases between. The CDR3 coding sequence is TGCAGCGCCTCGGGACTCTGGGGTACGCAGTATTTT. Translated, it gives CSASGLWGTQYF.

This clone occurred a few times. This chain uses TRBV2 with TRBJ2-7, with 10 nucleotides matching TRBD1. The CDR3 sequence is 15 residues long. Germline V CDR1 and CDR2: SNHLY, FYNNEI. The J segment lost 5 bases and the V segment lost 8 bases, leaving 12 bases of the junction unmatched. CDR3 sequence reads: CASQKTGTGDHEQYF. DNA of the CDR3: TGTGCCAGCCAAAAAACCGGGACAGGGGACCACGAGCAGTACTTC.

CDR3 sequence: CASSLSGRGLETQYF. DNA of the CDR3: TGCGCCAGCAGCTTGTCTGGGCGGGGGCTAGAGACCCAGTACTTC. The chain combines TRBV5-1 with TRBJ2-5; D might be TRBD2 (7 bases). The length of the CDR3 is 15 residues. Trimming took off 1 base at V and 4 bases at J, with 14 bases between the two ends. Germline lookup yields CDR1 SGHRS and CDR2 YFSETQ.

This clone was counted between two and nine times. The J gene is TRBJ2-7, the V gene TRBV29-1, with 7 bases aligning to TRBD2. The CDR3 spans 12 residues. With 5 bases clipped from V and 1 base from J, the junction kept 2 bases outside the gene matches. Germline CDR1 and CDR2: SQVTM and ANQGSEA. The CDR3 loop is CSVSGGSYEQYF. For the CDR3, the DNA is TGCAGCGTTTCGGGAGGTTCCTACGAGCAGTACTTC.

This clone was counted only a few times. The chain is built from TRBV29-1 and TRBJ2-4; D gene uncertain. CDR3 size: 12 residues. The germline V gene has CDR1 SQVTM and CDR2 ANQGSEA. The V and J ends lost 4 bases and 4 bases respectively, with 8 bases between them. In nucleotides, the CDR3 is TGCAGCGTTGCAGGCCAGAAAAACATTCAGTACTTC. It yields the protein CSVAGQKNIQYF. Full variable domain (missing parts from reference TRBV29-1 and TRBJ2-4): SAVISQKPSRDICQRGTSLTIQCQVDSQVTMMFWYRQQPGQSLTLIATANQGSEATYESGFVIDKFPISRPNLTFSTLTVSNMSPEDSSIYLCSVAGQKNIQYFGAGTRLSVL.

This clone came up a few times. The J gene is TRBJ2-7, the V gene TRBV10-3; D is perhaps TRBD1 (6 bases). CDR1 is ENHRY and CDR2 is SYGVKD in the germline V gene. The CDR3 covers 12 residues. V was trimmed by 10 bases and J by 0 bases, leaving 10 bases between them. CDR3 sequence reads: CATGDNSYEQYF. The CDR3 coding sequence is TGTGCCACCGGGGACAACTCCTACGAGCAGTACTTC.

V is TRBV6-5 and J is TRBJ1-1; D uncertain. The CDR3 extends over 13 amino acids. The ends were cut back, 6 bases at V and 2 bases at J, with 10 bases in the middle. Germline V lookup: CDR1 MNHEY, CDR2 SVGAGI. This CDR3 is CASRTPGNTEAFF. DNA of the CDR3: TGTGCCAGCAGAACCCCGGGAAACACTGAAGCTTTCTTT.

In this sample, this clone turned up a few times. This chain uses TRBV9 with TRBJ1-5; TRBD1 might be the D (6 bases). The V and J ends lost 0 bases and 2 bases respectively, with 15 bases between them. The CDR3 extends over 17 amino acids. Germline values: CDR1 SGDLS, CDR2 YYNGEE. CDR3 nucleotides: TGTGCCAGCAGCGTAGCTCCGGGGGGCATTGGCAATCAGCCCCAGCATTTT. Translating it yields CASSVAPGGIGNQPQHF.

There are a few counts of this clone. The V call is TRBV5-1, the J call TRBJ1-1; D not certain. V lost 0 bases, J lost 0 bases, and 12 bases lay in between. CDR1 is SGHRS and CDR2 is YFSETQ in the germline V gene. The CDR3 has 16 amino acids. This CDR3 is CASSLGPSGLNTEAFF. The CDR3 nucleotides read TGCGCCAGCAGCTTGGGGCCCTCGGGTCTGAACACTGAAGCTTTCTTT.

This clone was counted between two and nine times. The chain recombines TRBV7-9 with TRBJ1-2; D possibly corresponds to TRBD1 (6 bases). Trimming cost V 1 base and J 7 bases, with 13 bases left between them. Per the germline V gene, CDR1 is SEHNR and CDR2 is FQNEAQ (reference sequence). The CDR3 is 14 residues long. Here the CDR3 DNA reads TGTGCCAGCAGCTTAGAGGGGGTGGGCTCTGGCTACACCTTC. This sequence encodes CASSLEGVGSGYTF.

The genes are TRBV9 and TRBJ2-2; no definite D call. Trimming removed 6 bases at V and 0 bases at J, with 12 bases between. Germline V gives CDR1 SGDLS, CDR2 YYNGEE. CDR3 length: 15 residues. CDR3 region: CASTKGGANTGELFF. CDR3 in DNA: TGTGCCAGCACAAAAGGCGGCGCGAACACCGGGGAGCTGTTTTTT.

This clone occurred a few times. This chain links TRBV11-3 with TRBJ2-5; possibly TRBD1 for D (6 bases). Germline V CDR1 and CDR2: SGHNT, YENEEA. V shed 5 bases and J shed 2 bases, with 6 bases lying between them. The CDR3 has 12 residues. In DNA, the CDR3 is TGTGCCAGCAGCGGACAGCAAGAGACCCAGTACTTC. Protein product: CASSGQQETQYF.

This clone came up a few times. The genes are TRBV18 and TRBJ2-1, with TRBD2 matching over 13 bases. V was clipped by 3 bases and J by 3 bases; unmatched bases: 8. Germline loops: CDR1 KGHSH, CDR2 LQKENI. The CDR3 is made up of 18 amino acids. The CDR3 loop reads CASSPTSGRSANYNEQFF. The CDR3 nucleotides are TGTGCCAGCTCACCGACTAGCGGGAGGTCCGCAAACTACAATGAGCAGTTCTTC.

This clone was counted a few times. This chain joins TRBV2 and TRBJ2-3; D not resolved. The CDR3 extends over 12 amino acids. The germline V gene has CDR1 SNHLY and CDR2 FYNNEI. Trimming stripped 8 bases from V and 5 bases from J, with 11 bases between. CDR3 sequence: CASEQSRDTQYF. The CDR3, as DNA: TGTGCCAGCGAACAGTCTCGAGATACGCAGTATTTT.

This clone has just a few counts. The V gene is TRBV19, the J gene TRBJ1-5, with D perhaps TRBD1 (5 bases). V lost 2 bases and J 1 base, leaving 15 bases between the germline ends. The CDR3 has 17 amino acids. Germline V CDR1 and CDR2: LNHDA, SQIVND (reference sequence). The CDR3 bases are TGTGCCAGTAGTATAATCCAGGGAATGTTAAGCAATCAGCCCCAGCATTTT. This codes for CASSIIQGMLSNQPQHF.

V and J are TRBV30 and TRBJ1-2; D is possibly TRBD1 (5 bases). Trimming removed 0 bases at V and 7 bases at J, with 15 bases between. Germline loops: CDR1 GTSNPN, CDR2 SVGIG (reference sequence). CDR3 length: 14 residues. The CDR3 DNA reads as TGTGCCTGGAGTGTACTCCGGGGGTGGGGTGGCTACACCTTC. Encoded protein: CAWSVLRGWGGYTF.

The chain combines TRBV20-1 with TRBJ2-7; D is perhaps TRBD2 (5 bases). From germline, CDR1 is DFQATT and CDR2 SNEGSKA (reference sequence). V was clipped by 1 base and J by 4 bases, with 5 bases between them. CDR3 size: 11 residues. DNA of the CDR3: TGCAGTGCTAGAGCGGGGTACGAGCAGTACTTC. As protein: CSARAGYEQYF.